These 7 T cell receptor beta chains share one sample of origin, sequenced in a study of cytomegalovirus exposure and HLA in healthy donors. Amplification used 60 Vbeta primers and 13 Jbeta primers. Produced via immunoSEQ multiplex PCR; TCRdb's table is partial and in-frame only. The sample includes under 70,000 clones, approximately 63% seen only once; the top ten take roughly 21%. Sequencing was performed on PBMCs. The receptors were gathered from a woman aged 60-70 years in good health and CMV-seropositive.

The chain couples TRBV6-6 to TRBJ1-4; a possible D gene is TRBD1 (5 bases). The CDR3 runs 16 residues. Per germline, CDR1 MNHNY and CDR2 SVGAGI (reference sequence). Trimming removed 6 bases from V and 8 bases from J, with 22 bases in between. The DNA for the CDR3 is TGTGCCAGCAGCATGAGACAGCCTCTGGGTGGGGAAAAACTGTTTTTT. This sequence encodes CASSMRQPLGGEKLFF.

Comment on this clone: Other DNA sequences in the same sample also yield this CDR3. CDR3 in amino acids: CASSSNRVGAEKLFF. The CDR3 bases are TGTGCCAGCAGCTCGAACAGGGTAGGAGCTGAAAAACTGTTTTTT. The V and J genes are TRBV7-2 and TRBJ1-4; TRBD1 might be the D (6 bases). Germline V gene lookup returns CDR1 SGHTA and CDR2 FQGNSA. The CDR3 is 15 amino acids. Trimming pared 4 bases from V and 7 bases from J, leaving 16 bases between.

CDR3 loop: CASSNRGLSGNTIYF. The CDR3 region has the DNA TGTGCCAGCAGTAACAGGGGGCTTTCTGGAAACACCATATATTTT. V usage is TRBV7-8 and J usage is TRBJ1-3; 9 bases map to TRBD1. CDR1 and CDR2 from the germline V gene are SGHVS and FQNEAQ. The length of the CDR3 is 15 residues. Unmatched junction bases numbered 4, after V lost 6 bases and J lost 1 base.

This clone has only a few counts. The rearrangement joins TRBV5-8 to TRBJ2-3; no firm D call. V lost 4 bases and J lost 1, with 13 bases in between. CDR3 length equals 15 residues. Germline V gene data show CDR1 as SGHTS and CDR2 as YDEGEE. This CDR3 is CASSGAKLGTDTQYF. As DNA, the CDR3 is TGTGCCAGCAGCGGAGCGAAGTTGGGCACAGATACGCAGTATTTT. Using reference TRBV5-8 and TRBJ2-3 for the parts outside the CDR3, the full variable domain is EAGVTQSPTHLIKTRGQQATLRCSPISGHTSVYWYQQALGLGLQFLLWYDEGEERNRGNFPPRFSGRQFPNYSSELNVNALELEDSALYLCASSGAKLGTDTQYFGPGTRLTVL.

The chain couples TRBV12-5 to TRBJ1-4; D call uncertain. This CDR3 comprises 13 residues. Germline values: CDR1 LGHNT, CDR2 FRNRAP. Trimming took off 5 bases at V and 6 bases at J, with 10 bases between the two ends. The CDR3 DNA reads TGTGCTAGTGGTCTAGGGCGGGATGAAAAACTGTTTTTT. Protein: CASGLGRDEKLFF. Full variable domain (missing parts from reference TRBV12-5 and TRBJ1-4): DARVTQTPRHKVTEMGQEVTMRCQPILGHNTVFWYRQTMMQGLELLAYFRNRAPLDDSGMPKDRFSAEMPDATLATLKIQPSEPRDSAVYFCASGLGRDEKLFFGSGTQLSVL.

The chain joins TRBV7-2 to TRBJ1-2; the D gene is possibly TRBD1 (6 bases). Germline CDR1 reads SGHTA; CDR2 reads FQGNSA. The ends were cut back, 4 bases at V and 4 bases at J, with 10 bases in the middle. The CDR3 loop spans 13 amino acids. The CDR3 bases are TGTGCCAGCAGCTCAGGACAGTTCTATGGCTACACCTTC. Its translation: CASSSGQFYGYTF.

The chain employs TRBV7-2 and TRBJ1-5; D not certain. The CDR3 is 13 residues long. V was pared by 0 bases and J by 6 bases, with 6 bases between. The germline V gene encodes CDR1 SGHTA and CDR2 FQGNSA. CDR3 sequence: CASSLAEGQPQHF. DNA of the CDR3: TGTGCCAGCAGCTTAGCCGAGGGTCAGCCCCAGCATTTT.